This T cell receptor (beta chain) was obtained from a study of spatial heterogeneity in lung cancer. This clonotype appeared a few times. Its antigen remains unknown. TCRdb re-called the 5' RACE reads with MiXCR, one entry per CDR3 protein. The sample carries roughly 510 distinct CDR3 sequences, roughly 24% recorded once. Documented time point: sample taken at primary tumor resection. Untreated early-stage non-small cell lung cancer patients, approximately 76 in total, were the donors. Whole RNA came from tumor, nontumor lung or frozen PBMC and was sequenced without being sorted. CDR1 is SNHLY, CDR2 FYNNEI, per germline. CDR3 length: 13 amino acids. The ends were cut back, 7 bases at V and 3 bases at J, with 13 bases in the middle. Overall study results and limits: How many expanded intratumoral alpha and beta TCRs were present tracked the tumor mutation count, which was a count of nonsynonymous mutations. Ubiquitous and regional nonsynonymous mutation counts were tracked by ubiquitous and regional expanded TCR counts, respectively.

The sequence derives from a male donor with early-stage non-small cell lung cancer. The specimen comprised lung tumor tissue, sampled at surgery. The chain employs TRBV2 and TRBJ2-7; the D gene is possibly TRBD2 (6 bases). CDR3 region: CASTRDFNYEQYF. The CDR3 DNA reads TGTGCCAGCACCCGGGACTTCAACTACGAGCAGTACTTC.